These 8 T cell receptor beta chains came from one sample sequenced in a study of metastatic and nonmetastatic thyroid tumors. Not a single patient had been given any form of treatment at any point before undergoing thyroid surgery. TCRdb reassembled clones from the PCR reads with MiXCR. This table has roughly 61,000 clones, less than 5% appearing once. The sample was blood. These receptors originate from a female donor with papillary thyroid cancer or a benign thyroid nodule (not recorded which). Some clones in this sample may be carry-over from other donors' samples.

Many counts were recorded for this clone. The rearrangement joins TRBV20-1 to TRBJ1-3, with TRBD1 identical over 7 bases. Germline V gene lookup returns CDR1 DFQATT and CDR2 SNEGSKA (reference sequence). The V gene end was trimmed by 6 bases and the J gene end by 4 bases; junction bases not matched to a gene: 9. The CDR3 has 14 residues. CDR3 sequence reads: CSASLGQAGNTIYF. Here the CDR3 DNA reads TGCAGTGCCAGCCTCGGACAGGCGGGAAACACCATATATTTT.

CDR3 amino acids: CSARPDRLSRETQYF. CDR3 DNA: TGCAGTGCTAGGCCTGACAGACTAAGCCGAGAGACCCAGTACTTC. The chain employs TRBV20-1 and TRBJ2-5, with D perhaps given as TRBD1 or TRBD2 (5 bases each). The CDR3 consists of 15 residues. CDR1 is DFQATT and CDR2 is SNEGSKA in the germline V gene (reference sequence). V was clipped by 3 bases and J by 4 bases, with 18 bases between them.

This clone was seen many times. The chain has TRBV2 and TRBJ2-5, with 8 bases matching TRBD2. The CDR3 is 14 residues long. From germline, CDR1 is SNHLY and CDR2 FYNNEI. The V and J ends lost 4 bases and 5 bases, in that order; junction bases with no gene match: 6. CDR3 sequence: CASSGRRGAETQYF. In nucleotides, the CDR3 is TGTGCCAGCAGTGGACGGCGGGGGGCGGAGACCCAGTACTTC.

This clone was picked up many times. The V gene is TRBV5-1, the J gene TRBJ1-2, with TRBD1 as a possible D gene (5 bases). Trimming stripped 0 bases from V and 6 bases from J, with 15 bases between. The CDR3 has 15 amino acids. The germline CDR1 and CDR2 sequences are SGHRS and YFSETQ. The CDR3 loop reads CASSLEAGRLHGYTF. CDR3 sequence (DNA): TGCGCCAGCAGCTTGGAGGCAGGGAGACTACATGGCTACACCTTC.

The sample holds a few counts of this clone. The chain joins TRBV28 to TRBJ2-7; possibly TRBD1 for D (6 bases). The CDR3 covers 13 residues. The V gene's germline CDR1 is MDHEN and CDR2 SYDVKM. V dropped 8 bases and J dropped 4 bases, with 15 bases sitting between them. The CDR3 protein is CASQTGSRYEQYF. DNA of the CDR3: TGTGCCAGCCAGACAGGTTCTCGGTACGAGCAGTACTTC.

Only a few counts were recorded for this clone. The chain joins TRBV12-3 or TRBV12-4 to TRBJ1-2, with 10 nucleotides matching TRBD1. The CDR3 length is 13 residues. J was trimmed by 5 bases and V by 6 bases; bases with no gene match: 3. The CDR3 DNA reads TGTGCCAGCAGCCGGGGACAGGGGTATGGCTACACCTTC. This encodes CASSRGQGYGYTF.

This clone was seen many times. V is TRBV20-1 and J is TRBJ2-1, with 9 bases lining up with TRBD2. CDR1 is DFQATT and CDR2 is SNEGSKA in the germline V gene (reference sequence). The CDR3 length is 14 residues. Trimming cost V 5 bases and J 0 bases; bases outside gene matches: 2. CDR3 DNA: TGCAGTGCTTCTAGCGGGAACTCCTACAATGAGCAGTTCTTC. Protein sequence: CSASSGNSYNEQFF.

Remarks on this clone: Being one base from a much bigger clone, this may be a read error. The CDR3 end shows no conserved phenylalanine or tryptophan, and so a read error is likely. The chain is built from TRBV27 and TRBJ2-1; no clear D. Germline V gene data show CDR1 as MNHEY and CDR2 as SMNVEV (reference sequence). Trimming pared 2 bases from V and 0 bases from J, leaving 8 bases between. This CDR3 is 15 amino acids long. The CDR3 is CASSLAESSYNEQFL. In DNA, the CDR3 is TGTGCCAGCAGTTTAGCGGAGAGCTCCTACAATGAGCAGTTCCTC.